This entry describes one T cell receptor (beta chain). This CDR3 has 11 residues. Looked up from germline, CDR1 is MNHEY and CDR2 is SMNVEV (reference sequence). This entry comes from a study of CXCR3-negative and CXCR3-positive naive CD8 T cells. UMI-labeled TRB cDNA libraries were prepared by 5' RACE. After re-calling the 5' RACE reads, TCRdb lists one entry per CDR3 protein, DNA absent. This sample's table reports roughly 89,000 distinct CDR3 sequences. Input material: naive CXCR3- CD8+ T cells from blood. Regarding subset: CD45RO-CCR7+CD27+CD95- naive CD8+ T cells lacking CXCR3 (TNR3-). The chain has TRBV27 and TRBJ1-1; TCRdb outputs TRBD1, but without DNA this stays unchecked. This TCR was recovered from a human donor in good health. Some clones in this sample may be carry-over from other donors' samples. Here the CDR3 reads CASTGGRTSFF.